The 10 T cell receptor beta chains listed next were all sequenced from one sample in a study of blood T cell repertoires in COVID-19. TCRdb's table, derived via immunoSEQ multiplex PCR, lists solely in-frame clones and lacks some. The sample lists over 90,000 clones; around 84% were seen once. Sample: peripheral blood. These receptors originate from a human donor in a cohort sampled during active COVID-19.

V is TRBV10-3 and J is TRBJ1-6; 11 positions agree with TRBD1. After removal of 6 bases from V and 7 bases from J, the junction contained 2 bases not matched to a gene. Per germline, CDR1 ENHRY and CDR2 SYGVKD. This CDR3 is built from 14 residues. Here the CDR3 reads CAIRDRGLNSPLHF. CDR3 sequence (DNA): TGTGCCATCAGGGACAGGGGGCTGAATTCACCCCTCCACTTT.

This chain joins TRBV7-2 and TRBJ1-6; D remains unclear. V lost 4 bases and J 10 bases, leaving 14 bases between the germline ends. The CDR3 contains 14 residues. Germline CDR1 and CDR2: SGHTA and FQGNSA. The CDR3, as DNA: TGTGCCAGCAGCTCCCTCAGGATTCAGTCACCCCTCCACTTT. Its protein product is CASSSLRIQSPLHF.

This sequence joins TRBV5-1 and TRBJ1-3, with TRBD1 as a possible D gene (6 bases). Germline loops: CDR1 SGHRS, CDR2 YFSETQ. V lost 5 bases to trimming and J lost 2 bases, with 11 bases between them. The CDR3 runs 14 residues. The CDR3 DNA reads TGCGCCAGCAGTACAGGGTCTGCTGGAAACACCATATATTTT. Residues: CASSTGSAGNTIYF.

V and J are TRBV7-9 and TRBJ1-2; 7 nucleotides match TRBD1. Germline lookup yields CDR1 SEHNR and CDR2 FQNEAQ (reference sequence). CDR3 size: 14 residues. Trimming at V came to 2 bases and at J to 7 bases, leaving 7 bases not matched to a gene. The DNA for the CDR3 is TGTGCCAGCAGCTTAACCACAGGGGCCCGTGGCTACACCTTC. This translates into CASSLTTGARGYTF.

This clone was counted only a few times. This chain links TRBV7-3 with TRBJ2-1; perhaps TRBD2 as D (5 bases). V dropped 8 bases and J dropped 8 bases, with 16 bases sitting between them. This CDR3 spans 13 amino acids. Germline loops: CDR1 SGHTA, CDR2 FQGTGA. CDR3 nucleotide sequence: TGTGCCAGCGGGAATCAGCGGTCGGATGAGCAGTTCTTC. Translating gives CASGNQRSDEQFF.

This clone is judged medium-sized. The chain carries TRBV7-8 and TRBJ1-5; 7 positions match TRBD1. CDR3 size: 14 residues. V trimming: 5 bases; J trimming: 4 bases; junction bases outside the gene matches: 5. Germline CDR1 and CDR2: SGHVS and FQNEAQ. The chain's CDR3 is CASSPGQANQPQHF. The CDR3 nucleotides are TGTGCCAGCAGCCCTGGACAGGCTAATCAGCCCCAGCATTTT.

This chain joins TRBV11-3 and TRBJ1-2; D is unresolved. The CDR3 totals 16 residues. Looked up from germline, CDR1 is SGHNT and CDR2 is YENEEA. The V gene lost 5 bases and the J gene lost 4 bases, with 20 bases spanning the gap. In nucleotides, the CDR3 is TGTGCCAGCAGCGGACTAATGCCGAGGAAATCCTATGGCTACACCTTC. Protein sequence: CASSGLMPRKSYGYTF.

The genes are TRBV5-1 and TRBJ1-4, with 8 nucleotides matching TRBD1. The trim removed 5 bases at V and 4 bases at J, leaving 4 bases unmatched. The CDR3 is made up of 14 amino acids. The germline V gene has CDR1 SGHRS and CDR2 YFSETQ. CDR3 sequence: CASRTGQDNEKLFF. CDR3 coding DNA: TGCGCCAGCAGGACGGGACAGGATAATGAAAAACTGTTTTTT. Full variable domain (outside the CDR3, taken from reference TRBV5-1 and TRBJ1-4): KAGVTQTPRYLIKTRGQQVTLSCSPISGHRSVSWYQQTPGQGLQFLFEYFSETQRNKGNFPGRFSGRQFSNSRSEMNVSTLELGDSALYLCASRTGQDNEKLFFGSGTQLSVL.

This clone is a singleton in its sample. The chain is built from TRBV6-5 and TRBJ2-5, with 12 bases matching TRBD1. V lost 10 bases and J lost 5; bases outside the gene matches: 11. The length of the CDR3 is 15 residues. Per germline, CDR1 MNHEY and CDR2 SVGAGI. CDR3 sequence reads: CATQTGTGGWETQYF. The CDR3 DNA reads as TGTGCCACACAAACCGGGACAGGGGGCTGGGAGACCCAGTACTTC.

V is TRBV6-5 and J is TRBJ2-7; 8 positions match TRBD1. Trimming cost V 8 bases and J 1 base; bases outside gene matches: 7. The germline CDR1 and CDR2 sequences are MNHEY and SVGAGI. The CDR3 contains 14 residues. CDR3 sequence: CASALGTGSYEQYF. The CDR3 DNA reads as TGTGCCAGCGCCCTCGGGACAGGATCCTACGAGCAGTACTTC.